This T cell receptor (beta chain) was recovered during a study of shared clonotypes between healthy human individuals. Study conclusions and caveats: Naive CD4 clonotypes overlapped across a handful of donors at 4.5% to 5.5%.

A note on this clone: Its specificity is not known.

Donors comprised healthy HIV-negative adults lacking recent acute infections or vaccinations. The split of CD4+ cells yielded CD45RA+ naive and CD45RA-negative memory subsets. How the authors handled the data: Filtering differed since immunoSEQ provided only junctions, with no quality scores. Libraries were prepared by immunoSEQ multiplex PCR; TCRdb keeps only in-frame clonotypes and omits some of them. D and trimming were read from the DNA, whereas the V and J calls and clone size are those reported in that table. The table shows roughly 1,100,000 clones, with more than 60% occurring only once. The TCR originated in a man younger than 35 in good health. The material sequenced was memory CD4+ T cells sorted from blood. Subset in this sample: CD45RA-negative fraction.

CDR3 sequence reads: CASSYGMGDGGEKLFF. In DNA, the CDR3 is TGTGCCAGCAGTTACGGAATGGGGGACGGTGGTGAAAAACTGTTTTTT. V gene TRBV6-5 combines with J gene TRBJ1-4; tentatively, D is TRBD1 (5 bases). V was shortened by 2 bases and J by 7 bases, with 17 bases between the two germline ends. The CDR3 covers 16 residues. CDR1 and CDR2 from the germline V gene are MNHEY and SVGAGI.